A selection of T cell receptor beta chains follows, all from one sample in a study of OX40 agonist ivuxolimab in advanced cancers. Only in-frame clones appear in the TCRdb table, and some are missing; sequencing was by immunoSEQ multiplex PCR. The sample lists roughly 74,000 clones, approximately 95% occurring once. The sequencing used CD4+ or CD8+ T cells sorted from blood, collected in a trial of the OX40 agonist ivuxolimab. The receptors here all came from an adult with an advanced solid tumor such as melanoma, head and neck, liver or kidney cancer. CDR3s leave out the opening cysteine and the closing phenylalanine or tryptophan. Each record gives: J gene, CDR3 length, V gene, CDR3 protein.

>TRBJ2-7|12|TRBV18
ASSKPGLSYEQY
>TRBJ1-2|13|TRBV27
ASSFMAGSNYGYT
>TRBJ2-1|15|TRBV7-6
ASSPRLLAGKNNEQF
>TRBJ2-7|14|TRBV4-1
ASSQGPAGAFLEQY
>TRBJ2-3|13|TRBV4-3
ASSQGTLGVDTQY
>TRBJ2-1|14|TRBV9
ASSPDSGGTYNEQF
>TRBJ2-7|13|TRBV7-3
ASSPRLAAPYEQY
>TRBJ1-1|10|TRBV11-2
ASSHRGGEAF
>TRBJ1-2|13|TRBV27
ASSPKEGSYYGYT
>TRBJ1-2|13|TRBV7-2
ASSSEPGQWYGYT
>TRBJ1-6|13|TRBV6-5
ASSSTGGFRSPLH
>TRBJ2-7|14|TRBV28
ASSLEGRTITYEQY
>TRBJ1-1|14|TRBV7-9
ASSLVGDRAGPEAF
>TRBJ1-1|9|TRBV5-1
ASSVGLEAF
>TRBJ1-5|10|TRBV5-4
ASSFESEPQH
>TRBJ2-3|12|TRBV19
ASSIGGGGDTQY
>TRBJ1-5|15|TRBV4-3
ASSQTVWGRGNQPQH
>TRBJ2-2|12|TRBV21-1
ASSKGLNTGELF
>TRBJ1-1|11|TRBV19
ASSISMDTEAF
>TRBJ1-2|10|TRBV27
ASTGFGYGYT
>TRBJ2-5|12|TRBV11-2
ASSYTGGQETQY
>TRBJ2-5|16|TRBV5-6
ASSLMEPASGIGETQY
>TRBJ2-5|15|TRBV9
ASSQTGEAGIQETQY
>TRBJ2-7|12|TRBV5-4
ASSFLQGAGEQY
>TRBJ2-7|12|TRBV7-9
ASSFRDNSYEQY
>TRBJ2-7|11|TRBV5-1
ASSLDSTYEQY
>TRBJ2-7|12|TRBV6-5
ASSYSPGENEQY
>TRBJ1-2|10|TRBV27
ASMDGRSGYT
>TRBJ2-7|16|TRBV15
ATSRDFPTTSGIYEQY
>TRBJ1-5|15|TRBV7-8
ASSLGSDTDSNQPQH
>TRBJ1-5|13|TRBV6-5
ASSYWQGSYQPQH
>TRBJ2-3|11|TRBV7-3
ASSPGQPDTQY
>TRBJ2-7|12|TRBV6-5
ASRRQGAVNEQY
>TRBJ2-5|13|TRBV7-9
ASSLATGGTETQY
>TRBJ2-1|12|TRBV18
ASSPGGGHNEQF
>TRBJ1-1|12|TRBV27
ASRRTGGRTEAF
>TRBJ2-7|10|TRBV28
ASSLSPYEQY
>TRBJ2-2|14|TRBV28
ASSLQGLRNTGELF
>TRBJ1-4|13|TRBV27
ASSFWGDTNEKLF
>TRBJ2-1|14|TRBV27
ASSPGASGPAGEQF
>TRBJ2-1|10|TRBV28
ASSPWGNEQF
>TRBJ1-1|11|TRBV4-3
ASSQGLSTEAF
>TRBJ2-7|14|TRBV15
ATSRDRQNGRYEQY
>TRBJ1-1|12|TRBV19
ASSIGSGNTEAF
>TRBJ1-4|16|TRBV27
ASSLIRPGRTTNEKLF
>TRBJ1-1|12|TRBV6-5
ASSSTTGWTEAF
>TRBJ2-7|11|TRBV5-1
ASSQRLGYEQY
>TRBJ2-7|13|TRBV27
ASSEGTATVYEQY
>TRBJ2-7|15|TRBV28
ASSSYQKRGDSYEQY
>TRBJ2-7|12|TRBV4-3
ASSQDWGGYEQY
>TRBJ2-3|16|TRBV5-1
ASSSGRASGGPGGTQY
>.|13|TRBV2
ASSEPAGVTYEQY
>TRBJ2-2|10|TRBV5-6
ASSFVTGELF
>TRBJ1-6|13|TRBV4-3
ASSQERSGSSPLH
>TRBJ2-7|14|TRBV7-6
ASSLAQGATAYEQY
>TRBJ1-2|9|TRBV19
ASSIGYGYT